The 26 T cell receptor beta chains presented below share a single source sample, sequenced in a study of cytomegalovirus exposure and HLA in healthy donors. Primers: 60 Vbeta forward and 13 Jbeta reverse. The repertoire was sequenced with immunoSEQ multiplex PCR; TCRdb's copy has only in-frame clones and lacks some. The sample contains approximately 89,000 clones, about four fifths of which appear only once. Source material: PBMCs. Source of these receptors: a human donor in good health.

V is TRBV5-1 and J is TRBJ2-7; TRBD2 aligns across 7 bases. The CDR3 consists of 15 residues. V was clipped by 1 base and J by 6 bases; unmatched bases: 10. The V gene's germline CDR1 is SGHRS and CDR2 YFSETQ. The CDR3 here is CASSLSAGAPVEQYF. In DNA form, the CDR3 reads TGCGCCAGCAGCTTGTCGGCGGGAGCTCCCGTCGAGCAGTACTTC.

This clone was detected only a few times. CDR3 in amino acids: CASSPRTGNTEAFF. The CDR3 nucleotides are TGTGCCAGCAGCCCCCGGACAGGGAACACTGAAGCTTTCTTT. V gene TRBV4-2 combines with J gene TRBJ1-1, with 7 bases lining up with TRBD1. CDR3 length: 14 amino acids. The J segment lost 1 base and the V segment lost 4 bases, leaving 3 bases of the junction unmatched. Germline V gene sequence: CDR1 LGHNA, CDR2 YNFKEQ.

This clone was found a few times. The chain is built from TRBV5-1 and TRBJ2-3; TRBD2 aligns across 11 bases. CDR1 SGHRS and CDR2 YFSETQ come from the germline V gene. This CDR3 spans 14 amino acids. The junction had 5 bases not matched to a gene; V was cut back by 7 bases and J by 4 bases. The CDR3 DNA reads TGCGCCAGCTTTAGCGGGAGGGCCCCAGATACGCAGTATTTT. Protein product: CASFSGRAPDTQYF.

The table lists this clone with a few counts. V and J are TRBV7-3 and TRBJ2-4; 10 bases are a match to TRBD1. Germline V CDR1 and CDR2: SGHTA, FQGTGA. V was pared by 4 bases and J by 4 bases, with 1 base of the junction left unmatched. The CDR3 has 14 residues. As DNA, the CDR3 is TGTGCCAGCAGCTCGGGACAGGGGAAAAACATTCAGTACTTC. Protein sequence: CASSSGQGKNIQYF.

The V gene is TRBV2, the J gene TRBJ2-1, with TRBD1 matching over 10 bases. Germline V gene data show CDR1 as SNHLY and CDR2 as FYNNEI. Trimming at V came to 5 bases and at J to 6 bases, leaving 4 bases not matched to a gene. There are 14 residues in the CDR3. Here the CDR3 reads CASSFRDRGNEQFF. The CDR3 nucleotides are TGTGCCAGCAGTTTCCGGGACAGGGGCAATGAGCAGTTCTTC. Full variable domain (outside the CDR3, taken from reference TRBV2 and TRBJ2-1): EPEVTQTPSHQVTQMGQEVILRCVPISNHLYFYWYRQILGQKVEFLVSFYNNEISEKSEIFDDQFSVERPDGSNFTLKIRSTKLEDSAMYFCASSFRDRGNEQFFGPGTRLTVL.

The V gene is TRBV7-2, the J gene TRBJ1-1, with D possibly TRBD1 on 6 matching bases. V gave up 1 base and J gave up 5 bases, with 11 bases separating them. Germline CDR1 and CDR2: SGHTA and FQGNSA. The CDR3 runs to 14 residues. CDR3 nucleotides: TGTGCCAGCAGCTTAGGCCCAGGGGATACTGAAGCTTTCTTT. As protein: CASSLGPGDTEAFF. The complete variable domain, with remaining parts taken from reference TRBV7-2 and TRBJ1-1, reads GAGVSQSPSNKVTEKGKDVELRCDPISGHTALYWYRQSLGQGLEFLIYFQGNSAPDKSGLPSDRFSAERTGGSVSTLTIQRTQQEDSAVYLCASSLGPGDTEAFFGQGTRLTVV.

The chain is built from TRBV9 and TRBJ2-2; 7 positions match TRBD2. The CDR3 has 17 amino acids. Trimming removed 3 bases from V and 1 base from J; junction bases left unmatched: 9. CDR1 and CDR2 from the germline V gene are SGDLS and YYNGEE. CDR3 DNA: TGTGCCAGCAGCGCCCCCCTAGCGGACATGAACACCGGGGAGCTGTTTTTT. Translated, it gives CASSAPLADMNTGELFF.

The chain combines TRBV7-6 with TRBJ2-7; 7 positions match TRBD2. CDR3 size: 13 residues. From germline, CDR1 is SGHVS and CDR2 FNYEAQ. Losses at the gene ends were 4 bases for V and 7 bases for J; bases not matched to a gene: 7. CDR3 DNA sequence: TGTGCCAGCAGCTCCGGGACTATGTCAGAGCAGTACTTC. It specifies CASSSGTMSEQYF.

The chain carries TRBV28 and TRBJ2-5; D may be TRBD2 (6 bases). V was cut by 2 bases and J by 0 bases, with 10 bases left in between. The germline V gene has CDR1 MDHEN and CDR2 SYDVKM. The CDR3 is made up of 15 amino acids. CDR3 nucleotides: TGTGCCAGCAGTTTAGGAGGGGCGGACCAAGAGACCCAGTACTTC. It is translated as CASSLGGADQETQYF.

V gene TRBV7-2 combines with J gene TRBJ2-2; TRBD2 agrees at 8 bases. CDR1 and CDR2 (germline): SGHTA, FQGNSA. The CDR3 has 16 residues. The junction had 11 bases not matched to a gene; V was cut back by 7 bases and J by 4 bases. In DNA, the CDR3 is TGTGCCAGCACCCCCCCCGGGGGGGGAGGCACCGGGGAGCTGTTTTTT. This translates into CASTPPGGGGTGELFF. The full variable domain, rest sourced from reference TRBV7-2 and TRBJ2-2, is GAGVSQSPSNKVTEKGKDVELRCDPISGHTALYWYRQSLGQGLEFLIYFQGNSAPDKSGLPSDRFSAERTGGSVSTLTIQRTQQEDSAVYLCASTPPGGGGTGELFFGEGSRLTVL.

V gene TRBV19 combines with J gene TRBJ2-2, with D possibly TRBD2 on 7 matching bases. The V end was cut by 1 base, the J end by 6 bases, with 18 bases between. The CDR3 totals 17 residues. Looked up from germline, CDR1 is LNHDA and CDR2 is SQIVND (reference sequence). In DNA, the CDR3 is TGTGCCAGTAGTATAGGGGGGGGCAGTCAGAGAGCCGGGGAGCTGTTTTTT. It yields the protein CASSIGGGSQRAGELFF.

The V gene is TRBV7-6, the J gene TRBJ2-7, with D perhaps TRBD1 (6 bases). Germline-derived CDR1 and CDR2 are SGHVS and FNYEAQ. The CDR3 spans 12 residues. Trimming took off 1 base at V and 6 bases at J, with 7 bases between the two ends. CDR3 nucleotides: TGTGCCAGCAGCTTAGTCAGGGGCGAGCAGTACTTC. Amino acids: CASSLVRGEQYF.

The genes are TRBV29-1 and TRBJ2-3; 9 bases match TRBD1. J was trimmed by 6 bases and V by 4 bases; bases with no gene match: 14. The germline V gene encodes CDR1 SQVTM and CDR2 ANQGSEA. The CDR3 length is 16 residues. The CDR3 protein is CSVGSWDRVNPDTQYF. CDR3 coding DNA: TGCAGCGTTGGCAGTTGGGACAGGGTTAATCCTGATACGCAGTATTTT.

Turning to this clone: One end of the junction does not line up with germline, which may come from a read error. The V gene is TRBV7-7, the J gene TRBJ2-3; a possible D gene is TRBD2 (5 bases). The CDR3 is made up of 13 amino acids. Germline V gives CDR1 SSHAT, CDR2 FNYEAQ (reference sequence). Here the CDR3 reads CASSLGGTDTQYF. DNA of the CDR3: TGTGCTAGCAGCTTAGGCGGGACAGATACGCAGTATTTT.

This sequence joins TRBV30 and TRBJ1-6; TRBD1 agrees at 9 bases. Germline CDR1 reads GTSNPN; CDR2 reads SVGIG (reference sequence). The CDR3 has 14 residues. Losses at the gene ends were 0 bases for V and 12 bases for J; bases not matched to a gene: 6. CDR3 bases: TGTGCCTGGAGTGTAGGGACAGGGCAATTACCCCTCCACTTT. This sequence encodes CAWSVGTGQLPLHF. Drawing the rest from reference TRBV30 and TRBJ1-6, the complete variable domain is SQTIHQWPATLVQPVGSPLSLECTVEGTSNPNLYWYRQAAGRGLQLLFYSVGIGQISSEVPQNLSASRPQDRQFILSSKKLLLSDSGFYLCAWSVGTGQLPLHFGNGTRLTVT.

V is TRBV28 and J is TRBJ2-7; D ambiguous. Per the germline V gene, CDR1 is MDHEN and CDR2 is SYDVKM. The germline V and J ends were trimmed by 2 bases and 6 bases, with 11 bases remaining between them. This CDR3 is 13 amino acids long. The CDR3 coding sequence is TGTGCCAGCAGTTTACCCCCTACCTCCGAGCAGTACTTC. Translating it yields CASSLPPTSEQYF. The full variable domain, rest sourced from reference TRBV28 and TRBJ2-7, is DVKVTQSSRYLVKRTGEKVFLECVQDMDHENMFWYRQDPGLGLRLIYFSYDVKMKEKGDIPEGYSVSREKKERFSLILESASTNQTSMYLCASSLPPTSEQYFGPGTRLTVT.

This clone has just a few counts. The rearrangement joins TRBV5-6 to TRBJ1-5; tentatively, D is TRBD1 (6 bases). The CDR3 extends over 14 amino acids. The V end lost 0 bases, the J end lost 10 bases, and 14 bases lay between the germline ends. Germline V CDR1 and CDR2: SGHDT, YYEEEE. Here the CDR3 reads CASSLGTATYPQHF. The CDR3 nucleotides read TGTGCCAGCAGCTTGGGGACAGCGACATACCCCCAGCATTTT. Full variable domain (missing parts from reference TRBV5-6 and TRBJ1-5): DAGVTQSPTHLIKTRGQQVTLRCSPKSGHDTVSWYQQALGQGPQFIFQYYEEEERQRGNFPDRFSGHQFPNYSSELNVNALLLGDSALYLCASSLGTATYPQHFGDGTRLSIL.

The table lists this clone with a few counts. V gene TRBV28 combines with J gene TRBJ1-4; no firm D call. V gave up 6 bases and J gave up 8 bases, with 7 bases separating them. CDR1 MDHEN and CDR2 SYDVKM come from the germline V gene. CDR3 length: 11 residues. CDR3 DNA: TGTGCCAGCAGCCGCGAGGAAAAACTGTTTTTT. It yields the protein CASSREEKLFF.

The chain recombines TRBV12-5 with TRBJ1-5; TRBD1 might be the D (6 bases). This CDR3 contains 15 residues. The germline V gene has CDR1 LGHNT and CDR2 FRNRAP. V lost 1 base, J lost 3 bases, and 10 bases lay in between. CDR3 in amino acids: CASGLGQALNQPQHF. The CDR3 nucleotides are TGTGCTAGTGGTTTGGGACAGGCTCTCAATCAGCCCCAGCATTTT.

V is TRBV6-1 and J is TRBJ2-1; 10 nucleotides match TRBD2. This CDR3 has 13 residues. Looked up from germline, CDR1 is MNHNS and CDR2 is SASEGT. V gave up 6 bases and J gave up 7 bases; unmatched junction bases: 3. CDR3 sequence: CASSSGRENEQFF. Written as DNA, the CDR3 is TGTGCCAGCAGCAGCGGGAGGGAGAATGAGCAGTTCTTC.

The chain uses TRBV4-1 and TRBJ2-5, with D possibly matching TRBD1 (5 bases). Matching the DNA end better, TRBJ2-7 makes the J call doubtful. CDR1 and CDR2 from the germline V gene are MGHRA and YSYEKL. There are 15 residues in the CDR3. Here the CDR3 DNA reads TGCGCCAGCAGCCAAGAAGGGGCGAGCTCCTACGAGCAGTACTTC. It is translated as CASSQEGASSYEQYF.

The V gene is TRBV5-1, the J gene TRBJ1-1, with 7 bases lining up with TRBD1. The germline V gene has CDR1 SGHRS and CDR2 YFSETQ. The CDR3 covers 13 residues. Unmatched junction bases numbered 5, after V lost 5 bases and J lost 4 bases. This CDR3 is CASRIQGRTEAFF. The DNA of the CDR3 is TGCGCCAGCAGAATACAGGGGCGCACTGAAGCTTTCTTT.

The chain carries TRBV7-9 and TRBJ2-5; D is perhaps TRBD1 (5 bases). The V gene's germline CDR1 is SEHNR and CDR2 FQNEAQ (reference sequence). This CDR3 region has 12 residues. V dropped 7 bases and J dropped 5 bases, with 11 bases sitting between them. CDR3 in amino acids: CASKESGETQYF. CDR3 nucleotides: TGTGCCAGCAAGGAGTCAGGGGAGACCCAGTACTTC.

This clone has a handful of counts. The chain couples TRBV7-9 to TRBJ2-2; 11 positions agree with TRBD1. CDR1 is SEHNR and CDR2 is FQNEAQ in the germline V gene (reference sequence). Trimming cost V 2 bases and J 4 bases; bases outside gene matches: 9. The CDR3 runs to 18 residues. The CDR3 loop reads CASSLIVWTGGITGELFF. Written as DNA, the CDR3 is TGTGCCAGCAGCTTAATCGTCTGGACAGGGGGCATCACCGGGGAGCTGTTTTTT.

The J gene is TRBJ2-6, the V gene TRBV29-1; 7 nucleotides agree with TRBD1. The CDR3 loop spans 15 amino acids. The junction had 9 bases not matched to a gene; V was cut back by 7 bases and J by 3 bases. From germline, CDR1 is SQVTM and CDR2 ANQGSEA. CDR3 DNA: TGCAGCGCCCTGACAACAGGGGTTGGGGCCAACGTCCTGACTTTC. Amino acids: CSALTTGVGANVLTF.

This clone was observed once. V usage is TRBV28 and J usage is TRBJ2-1; D remains ambiguous. The CDR3 length is 15 residues. CDR1 is MDHEN and CDR2 is SYDVKM in the germline V gene. V was clipped by 5 bases and J by 1 base, with 12 bases between them. The CDR3 here is CASSNTLLSYNEQFF. The CDR3, as DNA: TGTGCCAGCAGTAACACCCTCCTTTCCTACAATGAGCAGTTCTTC.